One sample yielded the 17 T cell receptor beta chains listed below, sequenced in a study of cytomegalovirus exposure and HLA in healthy donors. 60 Vbeta and 13 Jbeta primers were used in PCR. Clones were read by immunoSEQ multiplex PCR, and TCRdb kept only the in-frame ones, dropping some. The sample yields 50,000 to 70,000 clones, less than 70% seen once. The sample taken for sequencing was PBMCs. Receptors originate from a young man in good health and CMV-seronegative.

The rearrangement uses TRBV7-6 and TRBJ1-5; 11 bases map to TRBD1. The length of the CDR3 is 19 residues. V lost 1 base and J lost 2; bases outside the gene matches: 10. CDR1 and CDR2 (germline): SGHVS, FNYEAQ. Written as DNA, the CDR3 is TGTGCCAGCAGCTTAGAGCCGCCTGGACAGGGGGCGGGCAATCAGCCCCAGCATTTT. It yields the protein CASSLEPPGQGAGNQPQHF.

This clone was found a few times. The rearrangement links TRBV15 to TRBJ2-7; TRBD1 is a possible D gene (5 bases). CDR3 length: 13 amino acids. The germline CDR1 and CDR2 sequences are LNHNV and YYDKDF (reference sequence). Trimming cost V 3 bases and J 2 bases, with 8 bases left between them. The DNA of the CDR3 is TGTGCCACCAGCAGGGGGCAGACCTACGAGCAGTACTTC. Its translation is CATSRGQTYEQYF.

This chain joins TRBV10-3 and TRBJ1-6; no clear D. The CDR3 runs 15 residues. Germline CDR1 ENHRY, CDR2 SYGVKD. V was clipped by 0 bases and J by 8 bases, with 11 bases between them. The CDR3 nucleotides are TGTGCCATCAGTGAGTCGCCGCGGATTGATTCACCCCTCCACTTT. It codes for CAISESPRIDSPLHF.

The rearrangement uses TRBV29-1 and TRBJ2-6, with 10 bases aligning to TRBD1. V lost 3 bases, J lost 7 bases, and 6 bases stayed unmatched. The germline V gene has CDR1 SQVTM and CDR2 ANQGSEA. The CDR3 is made up of 15 amino acids. CDR3 protein: CSVDAGTGDANVLTF. The CDR3 DNA reads as TGCAGCGTTGACGCTGGGACAGGGGATGCCAACGTCCTGACTTTC.

The CDR3 DNA reads as TGTGCCAGCAGCTCCCGTCTCACCGGGGAGCTGTTTTTT. Translated, it gives CASSSRLTGELFF. V and J are TRBV7-6 and TRBJ2-2, with D uncertain. Germline values: CDR1 SGHVS, CDR2 FNYEAQ. CDR3 size: 13 residues. Between the trimmed V and J ends, which lost 4 bases and 4 bases, there was a span of 7 bases.

The rearrangement uses TRBV20-1 and TRBJ1-2; no definite D call. This CDR3 region has 11 residues. CDR1 and CDR2 from the germline V gene are DFQATT and SNEGSKA (reference sequence). V was trimmed by 6 bases and J by 8 bases, leaving 13 bases between them. This CDR3 is CSARHGRGYTF. CDR3 sequence (DNA): TGCAGTGCCAGACATGGTCGGGGCTACACCTTC.

V is TRBV9 and J is TRBJ1-2; 9 bases are shared with TRBD1. This CDR3 region has 15 residues. After removal of 3 bases from V and 6 bases from J, the junction contained 9 bases not matched to a gene. Germline V gene data show CDR1 as SGDLS and CDR2 as YYNGEE. CDR3 sequence: CASSGEQGATDGYTF. CDR3 in DNA: TGTGCCAGCAGCGGCGAACAGGGGGCGACCGATGGCTACACCTTC.

The chain recombines TRBV29-1 with TRBJ2-2; perhaps TRBD1 as D (6 bases). This CDR3 region has 15 residues. From germline, CDR1 is SQVTM and CDR2 ANQGSEA. V dropped 2 bases and J dropped 4 bases, with 14 bases sitting between them. The CDR3 is CSVERETGSTGELFF. The CDR3, as DNA: TGCAGCGTTGAAAGGGAGACAGGATCCACCGGGGAGCTGTTTTTT.

The sample holds a few counts of this clone. The chain uses TRBV11-1 and TRBJ1-1; possibly TRBD1 for D (5 bases). The CDR3 spans 14 residues. V lost 5 bases and J 5 bases, leaving 15 bases between the germline ends. Germline CDR1 and CDR2: SGHAT and FQDESV (reference sequence). The chain's CDR3 is CASSGVTVSTEAFF. Here the CDR3 DNA reads TGTGCCAGCAGCGGAGTGACAGTGTCGACTGAAGCTTTCTTT. Full variable domain (remainder filled in from reference TRBV11-1 and TRBJ1-1): EAEVAQSPRYKITEKSQAVAFWCDPISGHATLYWYRQILGQGPELLVQFQDESVVDDSQLPKDRFSAERLKGVDSTLKIQPAELGDSAMYLCASSGVTVSTEAFFGQGTRLTVV.

The CDR3 DNA sequence: TGCGCCAGCAGCGACCCCGGACAGACTTACGAGCAGTACTTC. Its protein product is CASSDPGQTYEQYF. The V gene is TRBV5-1, the J gene TRBJ2-7; D possibly corresponds to TRBD1 (6 bases). Trimming cost V 4 bases and J 4 bases, with 15 bases left between them. Germline V CDR1 and CDR2: SGHRS, YFSETQ. The CDR3 loop spans 14 amino acids.

The chain links TRBV7-9 to TRBJ1-4; no reliable D call. The CDR3 is 14 residues long. V lost 2 bases, J lost 6 bases, and 10 bases lay in between. The germline CDR1 and CDR2 sequences are SEHNR and FQNEAQ (reference sequence). The CDR3 protein is CASSLPGGDEKLFF. CDR3 coding DNA: TGTGCCAGCAGCTTACCCGGCGGTGATGAAAAACTGTTTTTT.

The chain joins TRBV30 to TRBJ1-4; 7 bases map to TRBD1. J lost 7 bases, V lost 3 bases, and 11 bases had no gene match. This CDR3 has 15 amino acids. From germline, CDR1 is GTSNPN and CDR2 SVGIG (reference sequence). The CDR3 DNA reads as TGTGCCTGGAGCGAAACAGGGGCGCGGGCTGAAAAACTGTTTTTT. Its protein product is CAWSETGARAEKLFF.

The rearrangement uses TRBV18 and TRBJ2-7; the D gene is possibly TRBD1 (5 bases). Germline assignment: CDR1 KGHSH and CDR2 LQKENI. Trimming took off 3 bases at V and 3 bases at J, with 15 bases between the two ends. The length of the CDR3 is 15 residues. The CDR3 loop is CASSPDLTVNYEQYF. CDR3 nucleotides: TGTGCCAGCTCACCCGATTTGACAGTCAACTACGAGCAGTACTTC.

V is TRBV2 and J is TRBJ1-1; 7 bases fit TRBD1. The CDR3 totals 15 residues. V shed 8 bases, J shed 2 bases, and the junction held 11 bases outside the gene matches. From germline, CDR1 is SNHLY and CDR2 FYNNEI. CDR3 region: CASLPHRGLNTEAFF. The DNA of the CDR3 is TGTGCCAGCCTACCTCACAGGGGACTTAACACTGAAGCTTTCTTT.

The chain links TRBV30 to TRBJ2-7; 8 bases line up with TRBD1. Germline V lookup: CDR1 GTSNPN, CDR2 SVGIG (reference sequence). The J segment lost 3 bases and the V segment lost 7 bases, leaving 8 bases of the junction unmatched. The CDR3 is 13 residues long. For the CDR3, the DNA is TGTGCCTTATACCAGGGGGCTCGCTACGAGCAGTACTTC. The encoded protein is CALYQGARYEQYF.

The sample holds a few counts of this clone. The chain employs TRBV13 and TRBJ2-5, with 7 positions matching TRBD1. The CDR3 is made up of 13 amino acids. Germline CDR1 reads PRHDT; CDR2 reads FYEKMQ (reference sequence). J gave up 7 bases and V 5 bases, and 7 bases lay outside the gene matches. The CDR3 protein is CASSQGDLGTQYF. As DNA, the CDR3 is TGTGCCAGCAGCCAGGGGGACCTGGGGACCCAGTACTTC.

This sequence joins TRBV5-1 and TRBJ2-7; D may be TRBD2 (7 bases). The CDR3 has 14 amino acids. Trimming stripped 7 bases from V and 3 bases from J, with 17 bases between. The germline CDR1 and CDR2 sequences are SGHRS and YFSETQ. CDR3 loop: CASSPTGGNYEQYF. The DNA for the CDR3 is TGCGCCAGCTCCCCAACGGGGGGCAACTACGAGCAGTACTTC. Looking up the rest from reference TRBV5-1 and TRBJ2-7 gives the full variable domain: KAGVTQTPRYLIKTRGQQVTLSCSPISGHRSVSWYQQTPGQGLQFLFEYFSETQRNKGNFPGRFSGRQFSNSRSEMNVSTLELGDSALYLCASSPTGGNYEQYFGPGTRLTVT.